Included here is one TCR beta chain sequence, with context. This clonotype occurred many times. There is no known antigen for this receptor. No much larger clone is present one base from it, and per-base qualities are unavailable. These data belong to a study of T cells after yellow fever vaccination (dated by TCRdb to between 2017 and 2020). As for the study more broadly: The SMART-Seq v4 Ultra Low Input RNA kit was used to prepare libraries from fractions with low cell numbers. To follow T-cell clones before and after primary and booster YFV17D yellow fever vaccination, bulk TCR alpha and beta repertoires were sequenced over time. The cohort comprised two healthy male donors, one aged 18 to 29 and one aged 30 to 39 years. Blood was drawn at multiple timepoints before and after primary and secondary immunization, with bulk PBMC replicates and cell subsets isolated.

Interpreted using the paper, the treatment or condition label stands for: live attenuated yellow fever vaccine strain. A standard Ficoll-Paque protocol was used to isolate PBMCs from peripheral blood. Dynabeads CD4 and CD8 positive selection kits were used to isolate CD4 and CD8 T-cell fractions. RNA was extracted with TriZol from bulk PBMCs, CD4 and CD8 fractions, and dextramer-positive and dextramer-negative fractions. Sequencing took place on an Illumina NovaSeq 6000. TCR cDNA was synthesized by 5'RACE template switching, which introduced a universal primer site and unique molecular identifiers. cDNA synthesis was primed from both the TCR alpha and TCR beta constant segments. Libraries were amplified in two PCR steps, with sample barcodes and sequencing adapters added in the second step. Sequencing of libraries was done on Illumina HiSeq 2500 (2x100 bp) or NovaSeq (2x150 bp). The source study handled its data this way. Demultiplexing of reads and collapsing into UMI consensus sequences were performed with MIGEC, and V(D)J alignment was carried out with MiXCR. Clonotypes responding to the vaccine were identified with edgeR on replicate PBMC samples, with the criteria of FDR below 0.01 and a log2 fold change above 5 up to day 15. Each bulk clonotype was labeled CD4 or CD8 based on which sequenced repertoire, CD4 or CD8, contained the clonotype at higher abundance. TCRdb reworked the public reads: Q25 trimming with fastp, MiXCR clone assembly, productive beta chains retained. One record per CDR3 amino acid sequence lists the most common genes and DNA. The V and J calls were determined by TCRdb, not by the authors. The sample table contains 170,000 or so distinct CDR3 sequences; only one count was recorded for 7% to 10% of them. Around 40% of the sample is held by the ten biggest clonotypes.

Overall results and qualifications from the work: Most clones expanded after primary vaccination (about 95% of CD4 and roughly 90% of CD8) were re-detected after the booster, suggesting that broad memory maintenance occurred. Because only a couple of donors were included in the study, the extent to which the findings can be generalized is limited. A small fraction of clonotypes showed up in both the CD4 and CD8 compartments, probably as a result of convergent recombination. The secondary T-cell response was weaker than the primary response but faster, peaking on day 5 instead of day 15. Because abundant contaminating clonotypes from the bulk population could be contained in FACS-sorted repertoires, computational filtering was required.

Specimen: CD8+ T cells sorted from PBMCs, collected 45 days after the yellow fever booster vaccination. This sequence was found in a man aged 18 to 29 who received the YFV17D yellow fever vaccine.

The nucleotide sequence is TGTGCCAGCAGCGACAGCGGGGGGTCTCAAGAGACCCAGTACTTC. It specifies CASSDSGGSQETQYF. In this chain, TRBV11-2 is recombined with TRBJ2-5, with 9 bases aligning to TRBD2. V trim: 5 bases; J trim: 2 bases; unmatched bases: 6. CDR1 SGHAT and CDR2 FQNNGV are derived from the germline V gene. CDR3 length: 15 amino acids, cysteine to phenylalanine. Only the CDR3 DNA stays, 45 bases, in frame from base 1.